The 21 T cell receptor beta chains given below trace back to one sample, sequenced in a study of PD-L1 blockade in urothelial cancer (dated by TCRdb to about 2017). The time point label on this specimen signifies: pretreatment peripheral blood. The library was made by the immunoSEQ multiplex PCR assay. TCRdb carries this immuneACCESS record with in-frame sequences only. Its versions omit some clonotypes, under half of them owing to an unresolved V gene in the studies checked, with the rest unexplained. This sample comprises about 47,000 clones, over 75% of them detected only once. The ten largest clones capture around 15% of the sample. This specimen consisted of PBMCs, obtained around atezolizumab (anti-PD-L1) treatment. The origin of the receptors is a man between 60 and 75 years old with urothelial cancer.

CDR3 protein: CASSIGLVGSPLHF. The CDR3 DNA sequence: TGTGCCAGTAGTATAGGACTGGTCGGTTCACCCCTCCACTTT. V and J are TRBV19 and TRBJ1-6; D unclear. The length of the CDR3 is 14 residues. Trimming shortened V by 1 base and J by 9 bases, and 10 bases separated the two germline ends. The germline V gene encodes CDR1 LNHDA and CDR2 SQIVND (reference sequence).

This clone was detected once. CDR3 in amino acids: CASSSDRNTGELFF. CDR3 bases: TGTGCCAGCAGCTCCGACAGGAACACCGGGGAGCTGTTTTTT. The chain uses TRBV13 and TRBJ2-2, with D tentatively TRBD1 (5 bases). Germline lookup yields CDR1 PRHDT and CDR2 FYEKMQ (reference sequence). Trimming removed 4 bases from V and 1 base from J, with 7 bases in between. The CDR3 consists of 14 residues. Combining the CDR3 with reference TRBV13 and TRBJ2-2 gives the whole variable domain AAGVIQSPRHLIKEKRETATLKCYPIPRHDTVYWYQQGPGQDPQFLISFYEKMQSDKGSIPDRFSAQQFSDYHSELNMSSLELGDSALYFCASSSDRNTGELFFGEGSRLTVL.

The V gene is TRBV28, the J gene TRBJ2-7; a possible D gene is TRBD1 (6 bases). This CDR3 has 16 residues. Germline CDR1 and CDR2: MDHEN and SYDVKM. V lost 8 bases, J lost 3 bases, and 23 bases lay in between. The CDR3 bases are TGTGCCAGCCGCAATGCCCCTGGGACATCCGACTACGAGCAGTACTTC. It is translated as CASRNAPGTSDYEQYF.

V gene TRBV19 combines with J gene TRBJ1-5; D is uncertain. The CDR3 runs to 18 residues. V was shortened by 4 bases and J by 5 bases, with 24 bases between the two germline ends. Per germline, CDR1 LNHDA and CDR2 SQIVND (reference sequence). CDR3 amino acids: CASSTPREAITFDQPQHF. In DNA form, the CDR3 reads TGTGCCAGTAGTACCCCCCGGGAAGCCATCACATTCGATCAGCCCCAGCATTTT.

The chain employs TRBV5-4 and TRBJ2-6, with D perhaps TRBD1 (5 bases). Germline CDR1 SGHNT, CDR2 YYREEE (reference sequence). This CDR3 has 15 residues. Trimming cost V 0 bases and J 4 bases, with 8 bases left between them. The CDR3 is CASSLEGPGANVLTF. DNA for the CDR3: TGTGCCAGCAGCTTGGAGGGGCCAGGGGCCAACGTCCTGACTTTC.

The rearrangement joins TRBV28 to TRBJ1-4; D remains unclear. Deletions cut 7 bases from V and 8 bases from J, with 17 bases between. Germline loops: CDR1 MDHEN, CDR2 SYDVKM. This CDR3 is built from 14 residues. The CDR3 spells CASKESLEEEKLFF. As DNA, the CDR3 is TGTGCCAGCAAAGAGAGCCTCGAGGAGGAAAAACTGTTTTTT. Using reference TRBV28 and TRBJ1-4 for the parts outside the CDR3, the full variable domain is DVKVTQSSRYLVKRTGEKVFLECVQDMDHENMFWYRQDPGLGLRLIYFSYDVKMKEKGDIPEGYSVSREKKERFSLILESASTNQTSMYLCASKESLEEEKLFFGSGTQLSVL.

The V call is TRBV7-2, the J call TRBJ2-2; 7 bases fit TRBD1. Germline V gives CDR1 SGHTA, CDR2 FQGNSA. The CDR3 is 16 residues long. V shed 6 bases and J 6 bases; nucleotides not matched to a gene: 13. Here the CDR3 reads CASSRAGQGVAGELFF. As DNA, the CDR3 is TGTGCCAGCAGTAGAGCCGGGCAGGGGGTCGCCGGGGAGCTGTTTTTT.

This clone was recorded only once. V and J are TRBV19 and TRBJ1-5; TRBD1 agrees at 7 bases. Germline trimming cut 7 bases from V and 5 bases from J; bases unmatched to any gene: 11. The CDR3 covers 15 residues. CDR1 and CDR2 (germline): LNHDA, SQIVND (reference sequence). CDR3 in amino acids: CASTMDRFSYQPQHF. In DNA, the CDR3 is TGTGCCAGTACCATGGACAGGTTTTCCTATCAGCCCCAGCATTTT.

The CDR3 bases are TGTGCCAGCAGCGGGGGGGGGATGAGCAATGAGCAGTTCTTC. It translates to CASSGGGMSNEQFF. The chain links TRBV11-3 to TRBJ2-1, with 7 bases matching TRBD2. In germline, CDR1 is SGHNT, CDR2 YENEEA. CDR3 size: 14 residues. V trimming: 5 bases; J trimming: 6 bases; junction bases outside the gene matches: 7.

The chain is built from TRBV30 and TRBJ1-2, with unresolved D. The CDR3 is made up of 13 amino acids. The ends were cut back, 2 bases at V and 3 bases at J, with 10 bases in the middle. Germline assignment: CDR1 GTSNPN and CDR2 SVGIG (reference sequence). CDR3 sequence (DNA): TGTGCCTGGAGTCATGAACAGCACTATGGCTACACCTTC. Translation: CAWSHEQHYGYTF.

This chain joins TRBV28 and TRBJ2-7, with 11 bases aligning to TRBD1. The length of the CDR3 is 15 residues. CDR1 and CDR2 (germline): MDHEN, SYDVKM. The trim removed 2 bases at V and 6 bases at J, leaving 6 bases unmatched. The chain's CDR3 is CASSLGTGGIGEQYF. The CDR3 DNA is TGTGCCAGCAGTTTAGGGACAGGGGGAATCGGCGAGCAGTACTTC.

The chain joins TRBV7-8 to TRBJ1-2; D is possibly TRBD1 (6 bases). The CDR3 has 15 amino acids. Trimming pared 2 bases from V and 2 bases from J, leaving 12 bases between. CDR1 is SGHVS, CDR2 FQNEAQ, per germline. The CDR3 sequence is CASSLRTVDNYGYTF. The DNA for the CDR3 is TGTGCCAGCAGCTTAAGGACAGTTGACAACTATGGCTACACCTTC.

The V gene is TRBV5-6, the J gene TRBJ2-5, with a possible D match to TRBD1 (6 bases). Per the germline V gene, CDR1 is SGHDT and CDR2 is YYEEEE. CDR3 length equals 15 residues. The V end was cut by 4 bases, the J end by 2 bases, with 15 bases between. Written as DNA, the CDR3 is TGTGCCAGCAGCAGGGGACACCGGAGACAAGAGACCCAGTACTTC. The encoded protein is CASSRGHRRQETQYF. Full variable domain (outside the CDR3, taken from reference TRBV5-6 and TRBJ2-5): DAGVTQSPTHLIKTRGQQVTLRCSPKSGHDTVSWYQQALGQGPQFIFQYYEEEERQRGNFPDRFSGHQFPNYSSELNVNALLLGDSALYLCASSRGHRRQETQYFGPGTRLLVL.

This clone appeared once. J is TRBJ1-1 and V is TRBV7-2, with a possible D match to TRBD1 (6 bases). The CDR3 sequence is 13 residues long. CDR1 and CDR2 (germline): SGHTA, FQGNSA. V was clipped by 4 bases and J by 5 bases, with 11 bases between them. CDR3 loop: CASSSQGRTEAFF. For the CDR3, the DNA is TGTGCCAGCAGCTCACAGGGTAGGACTGAAGCTTTCTTT.

The genes are TRBV11-2 and TRBJ2-1; 8 nucleotides agree with TRBD2. J gave up 7 bases and V 1 base, and 15 bases lay outside the gene matches. The germline V gene has CDR1 SGHAT and CDR2 FQNNGV. The CDR3 spans 18 residues. CDR3 DNA: TGTGCCAGCAGCTTAGCCCCCTCTAGACTAGCGTCGTGGAATGAGCAGTTCTTC. Residues: CASSLAPSRLASWNEQFF.

This rearrangement joins TRBV2 to TRBJ1-3, with a tentative D call TRBD1 (6 bases). Germline V gene data show CDR1 as SNHLY and CDR2 as FYNNEI. This CDR3 contains 17 residues. Trimming stripped 6 bases from V and 1 base from J, with 19 bases between. CDR3 nucleotides: TGTGCCAGCAGGACAGGATTGGATCTGACATCTGGAAACACCATATATTTT. It yields the protein CASRTGLDLTSGNTIYF. The entire variable domain, with the rest obtained from reference TRBV2 and TRBJ1-3, is as follows: EPEVTQTPSHQVTQMGQEVILRCVPISNHLYFYWYRQILGQKVEFLVSFYNNEISEKSEIFDDQFSVERPDGSNFTLKIRSTKLEDSAMYFCASRTGLDLTSGNTIYFGEGSWLTVV.

The chain employs TRBV28 and TRBJ1-5, with D maybe TRBD1 (5 bases). This CDR3 region has 14 residues. V was pared by 5 bases and J by 3 bases, with 11 bases between. Germline V CDR1 and CDR2: MDHEN, SYDVKM. CDR3 sequence reads: CASSVQGNNQPQHF. CDR3 nucleotide sequence: TGTGCCAGCAGTGTTCAGGGAAACAATCAGCCCCAGCATTTT.

The chain recombines TRBV30 with TRBJ2-3; a possible D gene is TRBD1 (5 bases). The ends were cut back, 0 bases at V and 2 bases at J, with 9 bases in the middle. Germline loops: CDR1 GTSNPN, CDR2 SVGIG (reference sequence). The CDR3 runs to 14 residues. CDR3 coding DNA: TGTGCCTGGAGTGTAACCAGGGCCACAGATACGCAGTATTTT. Encoded protein: CAWSVTRATDTQYF.

This clone was recorded a few times. The rearrangement joins TRBV10-3 to TRBJ2-3; D is possibly TRBD2 (6 bases). The CDR3 spans 11 residues. V was clipped by 10 bases and J by 11 bases, with 16 bases between them. Germline V CDR1 and CDR2: ENHRY, SYGVKD. The CDR3 reads CATQDGRGQYF. As DNA, the CDR3 is TGTGCCACCCAAGACGGGAGAGGGCAGTATTTT.

The chain employs TRBV19 and TRBJ2-7, with TRBD2 identical over 7 bases. CDR3 length: 14 residues. In germline, CDR1 is LNHDA, CDR2 SQIVND (reference sequence). V lost 10 bases, J lost 0 bases, and 9 bases stayed unmatched. CDR3 sequence (DNA): TGTGCCACTGACCCCGGGGGGAACTCCTACGAGCAGTACTTC. This encodes CATDPGGNSYEQYF.

The chain joins TRBV27 to TRBJ1-4, with TRBD1 identical over 7 bases. CDR1 and CDR2 from the germline V gene are MNHEY and SMNVEV (reference sequence). This CDR3 spans 14 amino acids. V was pared by 6 bases and J by 7 bases, with 8 bases of the junction left unmatched. CDR3: CASRLTGAREKLFF. In nucleotides, the CDR3 is TGTGCCAGCAGATTAACAGGGGCGCGTGAAAAACTGTTTTTT.